A selection of T cell receptor beta chains follows, all from one sample in a study of T cells after yellow fever vaccination. TCRdb redid the calling of the 5' RACE reads with MiXCR, one entry per CDR3 protein. Counted here are 250,000 to 350,000 distinct CDR3 sequences, around 4.3% occurring once; the ten biggest clones make up 15% to 20%. This specimen consisted of PBMCs, obtained 15 days after the yellow fever booster vaccination. The receptor source for this set is a man between 18 and 29 years old who received the YFV17D yellow fever vaccine. CDR3s include the opening cysteine and the closing phenylalanine or tryptophan. A D gene is named only where the DNA matches it firmly. Not all rows give a size; the values are once, few, many and, for expanded clones, a class.

J,V,length,size,D,DNA,CDR3
TRBJ1-5,TRBV7-7,19,many,NA,TGTGCCAGCAGCTTAAATGAGGGACGGGAGACTGAGGGAAATCAGCCCCAGCATTTT,CASSLNEGRETEGNQPQHF
TRBJ2-4,TRBV7-2,13,few,NA,TGTGCCAGCAGCTTTGACTGGAAAAACATTCAGTACTTC,CASSFDWKNIQYF
TRBJ1-4,TRBV9,15,many,NA,TGTGCCAGCAGCGTTGCTTACGGGGAAACTGAAAAACTGTTTTTT,CASSVAYGETEKLFF
TRBJ1-3,TRBV5-8,18,many,TRBD1,TGTGCCAGCAGCCTCGTAGGGACAGGGGGCTGGTCTGGAAACACCATATATTTT,CASSLVGTGGWSGNTIYF
TRBJ1-4,TRBV13,15,few,NA,TGTGCCAGCAGCGTAAGGATGTTGGATGGTGAAAAACTGTTTTTT,CASSVRMLDGEKLFF
TRBJ1-2,TRBV19,15,many,NA,TGTGCCAGTACCGGGCGACAAGACACTAACTATGGCTACACCTTC,CASTGRQDTNYGYTF
TRBJ1-1,TRBV12-3/TRBV12-4,14,NA,NA,TGTGCCAGCAGTTTCGGTCACGGGAACACTGAAGCTTTCTTT,CASSFGHGNTEAFF
TRBJ2-5,TRBV25-1,20,many,TRBD2,TGTGCCAGCAGTGCCACTTTGGGACTAGCGGGGGAGACGTACCAAGAGACCCAGTACTTC,CASSATLGLAGETYQETQYF
TRBJ2-1,TRBV7-9,13,NA,TRBD2,TGTGCCAGCAGCCGGGGGGGGTTCAATGAGCAGTTCTTC,CASSRGGFNEQFF
TRBJ2-3,TRBV6-2/TRBV6-3,15,NA,NA,TGTGCCAGCAGTTACTCGTCCGGGGACACAGATACGCAGTATTTT,CASSYSSGDTDTQYF
TRBJ1-5,TRBV6-5,13,many,NA,TGTGCCAGCAGTTACCGGGGGCGTGAGCCCCAGCATTTT,CASSYRGREPQHF
TRBJ2-3,TRBV29-1,15,few,TRBD1,TGCAGCGTGGGATACGGACAGGGCAGCACAGATACGCAGTATTTT,CSVGYGQGSTDTQYF
TRBJ2-3,TRBV7-2,14,many,NA,TGTGCCAGCAGCCTTTGGAGGGGGCAGGATACGCAGTATTTT,CASSLWRGQDTQYF
TRBJ1-1,TRBV7-2,15,NA,NA,TGTGCCAGCAGCTTAGTTGCGGGTAAAGGGACTGAAGCTTTCTTT,CASSLVAGKGTEAFF
TRBJ1-5,TRBV6-2/TRBV6-3,16,many,TRBD1,TGTGCCAGCAGCGAGGCCGGGACAGGGAATTATCAGCCCCAGCATTTT,CASSEAGTGNYQPQHF
TRBJ2-3,TRBV2,13,few,NA,TGTGCCAGCAGTGATACTGGGGACGATACGCAGTATTTT,CASSDTGDDTQYF
TRBJ1-2,TRBV7-2,15,few,NA,TGTGCCAGCAGCTACTACCTGACTGCGAACTATGGCTACACCTTC,CASSYYLTANYGYTF
TRBJ2-3,TRBV6-2/TRBV6-3,13,many,NA,TGTGCCAGCAGTTACGGCCCCGCGGATACGCAGTATTTT,CASSYGPADTQYF
TRBJ2-5,TRBV4-3,14,NA,NA,TGCGCCAGCAGCCAAGACACCTCCGTGGAGACCCAGTACTTC,CASSQDTSVETQYF
TRBJ1-1,TRBV18,12,many,NA,TGTGCCAGCTCTCCATCCCTCACTGAAGCTTTCTTT,CASSPSLTEAFF
TRBJ1-5,TRBV7-2,14,few,NA,TGTGCCAGCAGCTTATTGGGGGTAGGTCAGCCCCAGCATTTT,CASSLLGVGQPQHF
TRBJ2-1,TRBV7-9,14,many,NA,TGTGCCAGCAGCTTTGACTACTCCTACAATGAGCAGTTCTTC,CASSFDYSYNEQFF
TRBJ1-2,TRBV6-6,17,many,TRBD1,TGTGCCAGCAGTTACTCGAATAAAGGGGGCTGGGACTATGGCTACACCTTC,CASSYSNKGGWDYGYTF
TRBJ1-2,TRBV6-2/TRBV6-3,12,many,TRBD1,TGTGCCAGCAATACAGGGGGCTATGGCTACACCTTC,CASNTGGYGYTF
TRBJ1-1,TRBV20-1,13,few,NA,TGCAGTGCTCAAGGGGGTTCGAACACTGAAGCTTTCTTT,CSAQGGSNTEAFF
TRBJ1-2,TRBV29-1,13,few,NA,TGCAGCGTTGGGGCATCTCCAGACTATGGCTACACCTTC,CSVGASPDYGYTF
TRBJ1-6,TRBV30,16,many,TRBD1,TGTGCCTGGAGTGTACTCCCCAGGGGGAATATTTCACCCCTCCACTTT,CAWSVLPRGNISPLHF
TRBJ2-5,TRBV28,15,few,NA,TGTGCCAGCAGTATTATAGGGGCTGGGCAAGAGACCCAGTACTTC,CASSIIGAGQETQYF
TRBJ1-3,TRBV10-3,14,few,NA,TGTGCCATCCGGGGTAGCAACTCTGGAAACACCATATATTTT,CAIRGSNSGNTIYF
TRBJ1-5,TRBV4-3,14,NA,NA,TGCGCCAGCAGCCAAGACAGGAGATATCAGCCCCAGCATTTT,CASSQDRRYQPQHF
TRBJ2-5,TRBV6-5,12,few,NA,TGTGCCAGCAGAAGGGGTATGGAGACCCAGTACTTC,CASRRGMETQYF
TRBJ2-5,TRBV20-1,15,many,NA,TGCAGTGCTAGAGATTGGGGGGGACAGAAAGAGACCCAGTACTTC,CSARDWGGQKETQYF
TRBJ1-6,TRBV9,14,many,NA,TGTGCCAGCAGCGTAGAAAGGATAGGAGCACCCCTCCACTTT,CASSVERIGAPLHF
TRBJ2-3,TRBV7-9,14,many,NA,TGTGCCGGCCAGGGGGGGATTAGCACAGATACGCAGTATTTT,CAGQGGISTDTQYF
TRBJ1-5,TRBV7-9,15,few,NA,TGTGCCAGCAGCTTATCGGGGCAGGAGAGTCAGCCCCAGCATTTT,CASSLSGQESQPQHF
TRBJ2-5,TRBV6-5,14,NA,TRBD2,TGTGCCAGCAGTTACACTGGGGAGGGGGAGACCCAGTACTTC,CASSYTGEGETQYF
TRBJ2-1,TRBV5-5,16,few,TRBD2,TGTGCCAGCAGCCCGCTGGCTAGCGGGAGAGACAATGAGCAGTTCTTC,CASSPLASGRDNEQFF
TRBJ1-2,TRBV9,13,NA,TRBD1,TGTGCCAGCAGCCGGCAGGGGGCCGATGGCTACACCTTC,CASSRQGADGYTF
TRBJ2-5,TRBV2,12,NA,NA,TGTGCCAGCAACCAGGCGCAAGAGACCCAGTACTTC,CASNQAQETQYF
TRBJ1-4,TRBV12-3/TRBV12-4,18,few,NA,TGTGCCAGCAGTTTACAGGGCCTCGGGCCCCCTGCTAATGAAAAACTGTTTTTT,CASSLQGLGPPANEKLFF
TRBJ1-1,TRBV4-3,13,many,NA,TGCGCCAGCAAATATAACAGGAACACTGAAGCTTTCTTT,CASKYNRNTEAFF
TRBJ1-5,TRBV28,18,few,NA,TGTGCCAGCACCCCGGGGTTCGCAACCCGGGGAAGCAAACAGCCCCAGCATTTT,CASTPGFATRGSKQPQHF
TRBJ1-1,TRBV6-5,14,many,NA,TGTGCCAGCAGTTACGGGGGGAGGAACACTGAAGCTTTCTTT,CASSYGGRNTEAFF
TRBJ2-2,TRBV5-1,15,NA,NA,TGCGCCAGCAGCGTCGGGACAACGAACACCGGGGAGCTGTTTTTT,CASSVGTTNTGELFF
TRBJ1-3,TRBV4-1,16,NA,NA,TGCGCCAGCAGCCCCCTGGGAGAGTACTCTGGAAACACCATATATTTT,CASSPLGEYSGNTIYF
TRBJ1-1,TRBV7-2,13,many,NA,TGTGCCAGCAGCTTAAACGGGTTCACTGAAGCTTTCTTT,CASSLNGFTEAFF
TRBJ2-2,TRBV7-3,15,many,NA,TGTGCCAGCAGCTTAACAGGGGTGAACACCGGGGAGCTGTTTTTT,CASSLTGVNTGELFF
TRBJ1-5,TRBV4-2,14,many,NA,TGTGCCAGCAGCCAAGGAGGGACCGAACAGCCCCAGCATTTT,CASSQGGTEQPQHF
TRBJ1-2,TRBV2,14,few,TRBD1,TGTGCCAGCAGAAGACAGGGCGGGATGTTGGGCTACACCTTC,CASRRQGGMLGYTF
TRBJ1-4,TRBV27,13,NA,NA,TGTGCCAGCAAGGACCACCAAAATGAAAAACTGTTTTTT,CASKDHQNEKLFF
TRBJ2-5,TRBV6-5,15,NA,NA,TGTGCCAGCAGTTACTCGGCGGGGTTACAAGAGACCCAGTACTTC,CASSYSAGLQETQYF
TRBJ2-2,TRBV27,17,many,NA,TGTGCCAGCAGTCCAAGGGGACGGGCGACGAACACCGGGGAGCTGTTTTTT,CASSPRGRATNTGELFF
TRBJ2-5,TRBV5-1,14,many,TRBD1,TGCGCCAGCAGCGTACAGGGGGAAGGAGAGACCCAGTACTTC,CASSVQGEGETQYF
TRBJ1-3,TRBV10-3,14,NA,NA,TGTGCCATCAAATGGGGCCAAGCTGGAAACACCATATATTTT,CAIKWGQAGNTIYF
TRBJ1-5,TRBV15,13,many,NA,TGTGCCACCAGCTTGGACACCAATCAGCCCCAGCATTTT,CATSLDTNQPQHF
TRBJ1-5,TRBV15,15,once,NA,TGTGCCACCAGCACTCTTACAGGGAACAGTCAGCCCCAGCATTTT,CATSTLTGNSQPQHF
TRBJ2-3,TRBV6-2/TRBV6-3,19,NA,TRBD2,TGTGCCAGCAGTAGCCCCTTCCTAGCGGGGGTGTCTGACACAGATACGCAGTATTTT,CASSSPFLAGVSDTDTQYF
TRBJ1-2,TRBV5-1,14,few,NA,TGCGCCAGCAGCTTGGGGGTCGCCTGGTACGGCTACACCTTC,CASSLGVAWYGYTF
TRBJ1-2,TRBV4-3,17,few,TRBD1,TGCGCCAGCAGCCAAGTTCTCGGACAGGGAGCTAACTATGGCTACACCTTC,CASSQVLGQGANYGYTF
TRBJ1-1,TRBV20-1,14,NA,TRBD1,TGCAGTGCTAGAGGGGACAGGGGCGACACTGAAGCTTTCTTT,CSARGDRGDTEAFF